The entry that follows covers one T cell receptor beta chain sequence. The record originates from a study of shared T cell receptors in the human thymus. Data came from immunoSEQ multiplex PCR; TCRdb stores just in-frame clones and leaves some out. This table has some 660,000 clones, approximately 89% appearing once. This sample was also put to use in a study of human thymus T cells. That investigation notes: All donors were healthy Finnish infants who were undergoing corrective surgery to treat congenital heart defects. The study used thymus tissue resected during corrective heart surgery. Among thymic and blood repertoires, usage of V and J genes appeared biased.

Input material: thymocytes. The origin of this receptor is a boy younger than two with a congenital heart defect.

CDR3 in amino acids: CASSLLQGATDTQYF. CDR3 nucleotides: TGTGCCAGCAGTTTACTCCAGGGGGCGACAGATACGCAGTATTTT. The chain uses TRBV28 and TRBJ2-3; 8 bases map to TRBD1. The CDR3 has 15 amino acids. V lost 2 bases and J lost 3; bases outside the gene matches: 4. CDR1 and CDR2 (germline): MDHEN, SYDVKM.